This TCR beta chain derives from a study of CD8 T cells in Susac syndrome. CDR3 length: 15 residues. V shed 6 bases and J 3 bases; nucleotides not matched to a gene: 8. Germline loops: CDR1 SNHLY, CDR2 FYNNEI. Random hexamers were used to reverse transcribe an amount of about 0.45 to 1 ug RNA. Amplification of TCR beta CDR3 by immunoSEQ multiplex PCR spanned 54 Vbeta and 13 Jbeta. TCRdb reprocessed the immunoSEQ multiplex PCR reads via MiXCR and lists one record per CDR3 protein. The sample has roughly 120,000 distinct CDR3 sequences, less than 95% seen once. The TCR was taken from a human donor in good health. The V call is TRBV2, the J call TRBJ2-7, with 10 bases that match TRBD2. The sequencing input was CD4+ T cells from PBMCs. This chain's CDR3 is CASRGLAGDVYEQYF. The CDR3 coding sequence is TGTGCCAGCAGGGGCCTAGCGGGAGATGTCTACGAGCAGTACTTC. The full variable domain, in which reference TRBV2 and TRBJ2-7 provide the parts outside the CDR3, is EPEVTQTPSHQVTQMGQEVILRCVPISNHLYFYWYRQILGQKVEFLVSFYNNEISEKSEIFDDQFSVERPDGSNFTLKIRSTKLEDSAMYFCASRGLAGDVYEQYFGPGTRLTVT.